Listed here are 3 T cell receptor beta chains from one sample, sequenced in a study of human versus mouse CDR3 diversity and MHC coevolution. Libraries were prepared by immunoSEQ multiplex PCR; TCRdb keeps only in-frame clonotypes and omits some of them. The sample records roughly 80,000 clones, around 93% being singletons. The sample comprised naive CD4+ T cells from blood. Noted subset: CD45RO-negative CD62L-positive naive CD4 T cells. Receptors originate from a person aged 25 to 69 in good health.

J is TRBJ2-7 and V is TRBV28, with TRBD1 matching over 7 bases. The V gene's germline CDR1 is MDHEN and CDR2 SYDVKM. Trimming at V came to 5 bases and at J to 0 bases, leaving 4 bases not matched to a gene. This CDR3 contains 14 residues. CDR3 amino acids: CASSPWDSSYEQYF. In nucleotides, the CDR3 is TGTGCCAGCAGTCCTTGGGACAGCTCCTACGAGCAGTACTTC. The full variable domain, completed using reference TRBV28 and TRBJ2-7, is DVKVTQSSRYLVKRTGEKVFLECVQDMDHENMFWYRQDPGLGLRLIYFSYDVKMKEKGDIPEGYSVSREKKERFSLILESASTNQTSMYLCASSPWDSSYEQYFGPGTRLTVT.

The CDR3 reads CASTESGRAGYTF. CDR3 DNA: TGTGCCAGCACCGAATCAGGGAGGGCGGGCTACACCTTC. This rearrangement joins TRBV6-1 to TRBJ1-2; a weak D match, TRBD1 (5 bases). V lost 7 bases and J 8 bases, leaving 17 bases between the germline ends. Germline CDR1 reads MNHNS; CDR2 reads SASEGT. The CDR3 runs 13 residues.

This clone has a single count. The V call is TRBV4-3, the J call TRBJ1-5; D is undetermined. Germline assignment: CDR1 LGHNA and CDR2 YSLEER. This CDR3 spans 14 amino acids. Trimming removed 0 bases from V and 7 bases from J, with 10 bases in between. Here the CDR3 DNA reads TGCGCCAGCAGCCAAGATGCGGGTCGGCAGCCCCAGCATTTT. Amino acids: CASSQDAGRQPQHF.